Listed here is a single TCR beta chain. Germline trimming cut 1 base from V and 8 bases from J; bases unmatched to any gene: 4. CDR1 is LGHNA, CDR2 YSLEER, per germline. This CDR3 region has 15 residues. Original processing methods: Using reference gene primer amplification, nucleated cell counts were estimated. The assay was immunoSEQ multiplex PCR, and TCRdb's table has in-frame clones only and misses some. V, J and clone size are taken as reported in that table, and D and trimming were inferred from the DNA itself. This repertoire shows about 170,000 clones, around 89% found once; its top ten account for roughly 24%. These data originate in a study of blood T cell repertoires in COVID-19.

This TCR was sampled from a man in his sixties with acute or convalescent COVID-19. J is TRBJ2-1 and V is TRBV4-3; 11 positions match TRBD1. The sample was peripheral blood. The CDR3: CASSQGDRGSDEQFF. The CDR3 nucleotides read TGCGCCAGCAGCCAAGGGGACAGGGGGAGCGATGAGCAGTTCTTC.